These 25 T cell receptor beta chains share one sample of origin, sequenced in a study of vaccination and CD4 T cells after COVID-19. No antigen has been identified for these receptors. The time point was: late sampling 161 to 241 days after vaccination in a few convalescent patients. Stated treatment: approximately nine-day PBMC culture with coronavirus spike peptide pools or control peptides (ViraFEST assay). The study sequenced cultured CD4+ T cell DNA using the Oncomine TCR Beta short-read assay. TCRdb independently ran MiXCR on the PCR reads; one entry per CDR3 protein. The table has around 23,000 distinct CDR3 sequences, under 55% seen once. The starting material was CD4+ T cells from blood, cultured in vitro, obtained about 7 months after SARS-CoV-2 vaccination. All receptors derive from a human donor who had recovered from COVID-19.

This chain connects TRBV4-1 to TRBJ1-6, with TRBD1 as a possible D gene (6 bases). Trimming took off 5 bases at V and 8 bases at J, with 19 bases between the two ends. This CDR3 has 16 amino acids. Germline V lookup: CDR1 MGHRA, CDR2 YSYEKL. The CDR3 loop is CASSINGGRDYSPLHF. The CDR3 coding sequence is TGCGCCAGCAGCATCAACGGGGGCCGAGACTATTCACCCCTCCACTTT.

The chain recombines TRBV18 with TRBJ2-5; D uncertain. Germline V lookup: CDR1 KGHSH, CDR2 LQKENI. CDR3 size: 13 residues. Trimming shortened V by 2 bases and J by 3 bases, and 7 bases separated the two germline ends. The CDR3 sequence: CASSPRVEETQYF. The CDR3 DNA reads as TGTGCCAGCTCACCAAGGGTGGAAGAGACCCAGTACTTC. Drawing the rest from reference TRBV18 and TRBJ2-5, the complete variable domain is NAGVMQNPRHLVRRRGQEARLRCSPMKGHSHVYWYRQLPEEGLKFMVYLQKENIIDESGMPKERFSAEFPKEGPSILRIQQVVRGDSAAYFCASSPRVEETQYFGPGTRLLVL.

The chain combines TRBV12-3 or TRBV12-4 with TRBJ1-1; D not resolved. The CDR3 length is 13 residues. V dropped 7 bases and J dropped 0 bases, with 9 bases sitting between them. The CDR3 here is CASMGRVNTEAFF. The CDR3, as DNA: TGTGCCAGCATGGGCAGAGTGAACACTGAAGCTTTCTTT.

This clonotype was recorded a few times. The gene calls are TRBV10-3 and TRBJ2-7, with TRBD2 matching over 8 bases. The CDR3 covers 13 residues. V shed 11 bases and J 7 bases; nucleotides not matched to a gene: 13. Germline lookup yields CDR1 ENHRY and CDR2 SYGVKD. CDR3 protein: CASRAGAGREQYF. CDR3 bases: TGTGCCTCTAGAGCGGGGGCAGGGAGGGAGCAGTACTTC.

This clonotype appeared a few times. This chain links TRBV7-6 with TRBJ2-2; the D is unclear. The CDR3 consists of 14 residues. In germline, CDR1 is SGHVS, CDR2 FNYEAQ. With 4 bases removed from V and 5 bases from J, the gap between germline ends came to 11 bases. The CDR3 DNA follows: TGTGCCAGCAGCTCAGAGGCCAAAACCGGGGAGCTGTTTTTT. Translated: CASSSEAKTGELFF.

V and J are TRBV20-1 and TRBJ2-7; tentatively, D is TRBD1 (5 bases). This CDR3 region has 14 residues. The germline V gene encodes CDR1 DFQATT and CDR2 SNEGSKA (reference sequence). V was shortened by 5 bases and J by 3 bases, with 17 bases between the two germline ends. In nucleotides, the CDR3 is TGCAGTGCTTTCAGGGTGGTAAATGGCTACGAGCAGTACTTC. Protein: CSAFRVVNGYEQYF.

The rearrangement uses TRBV21-1 and TRBJ2-1. TRBV21-1 is reported as a pseudogene. The CDR3 consists of 11 residues. The CDR3 DNA reads as TGTGCCATCAGCTCCCACAATGAGCAGTTCTTC. Translation: CAISSHNEQFF.

The chain links TRBV20-1 to TRBJ2-7; the match to TRBD2 covers 10 bases. V lost 1 base, J lost 3 bases, and 3 bases stayed unmatched. Germline lookup yields CDR1 DFQATT and CDR2 SNEGSKA (reference sequence). This CDR3 has 14 residues. The CDR3 nucleotides read TGCAGTGCTAGAGCCACTAGCGGGGTCTACGAGCAGTACTTC. Translating gives CSARATSGVYEQYF.

The chain employs TRBV27 and TRBJ2-3, with D perhaps TRBD1 or TRBD2 (5 bases each). The CDR3 has 17 residues. The germline CDR1 and CDR2 sequences are MNHEY and SMNVEV (reference sequence). With 5 bases removed from V and 2 bases from J, the gap between germline ends came to 20 bases. The CDR3 DNA is TGTGCCAGCAGTCCTGCGTGGACGGGACGGTACACAGATACGCAGTATTTT. Its protein is CASSPAWTGRYTDTQYF.

The table lists this clonotype with a few counts. The germline gene is not matched at one end of the junction; a read error may be the cause. The chain joins TRBV6-1 to TRBJ2-7, with a possible D match to TRBD2 (6 bases). This CDR3 has 11 amino acids. From germline, CDR1 is MNHNS and CDR2 SASEGT. As DNA, the CDR3 is TGTGCCAGCAGTAGAGGGGACTTCCCTGTATTC. The encoded protein is CASSRGDFPVF.

This clonotype appeared a few times. The rearrangement uses TRBV7-2 and TRBJ2-5; 7 bases fit TRBD1. With V trimmed by 5 bases and J by 4 bases, 7 bases remained unmatched. Germline values: CDR1 SGHTA, CDR2 FQGNSA. This CDR3 has 14 amino acids. In nucleotides, the CDR3 is TGTGCCAGCAGCCCATCACAGGGGACAGAGACCCAGTACTTC. It codes for CASSPSQGTETQYF.

This chain links TRBV20-1 with TRBJ1-5, with 11 bases lining up with TRBD1. Looked up from germline, CDR1 is DFQATT and CDR2 is SNEGSKA (reference sequence). The CDR3 is 16 amino acids. The trim removed 8 bases at V and 2 bases at J, leaving 11 bases unmatched. The CDR3 DNA is TGCAGTCATCCCGGGACAGGGGGATATGGCAATCAGCCCCAGCATTTT. Protein product: CSHPGTGGYGNQPQHF.

The gene calls are TRBV20-1 and TRBJ2-7; possibly TRBD2 for D (6 bases). Trimming took off 0 bases at V and 0 bases at J, with 12 bases between the two ends. CDR1 and CDR2 (germline): DFQATT, SNEGSKA (reference sequence). CDR3 length equals 15 residues. The CDR3 DNA sequence: TGCAGTGCTAGAGATGGGGGGTCAAGCTCCTACGAGCAGTACTTC. Translation gives CSARDGGSSSYEQYF.

The rearrangement uses TRBV7-2 and TRBJ1-2; tentative D call: TRBD1 (5 bases). Trimming pared 2 bases from V and 6 bases from J, leaving 10 bases between. The V gene's germline CDR1 is SGHTA and CDR2 FQGNSA. The CDR3 totals 13 residues. In DNA form, the CDR3 reads TGTGCCAGCAGCTTACGGGGGGTGCATGGCTACACCTTC. Its translation: CASSLRGVHGYTF.

The genes are TRBV19 and TRBJ1-5, with a possible D match to TRBD1 (6 bases). V shed 3 bases and J shed 6 bases, with 21 bases lying between them. Germline V gene lookup returns CDR1 LNHDA and CDR2 SQIVND (reference sequence). This CDR3 comprises 17 residues. CDR3 DNA sequence: TGTGCCAGTAGTATCTCGAGTCACAGGGTGGCCACTCAGCCCCAGCATTTT. Amino acid sequence: CASSISSHRVATQPQHF.

This rearrangement joins TRBV19 to TRBJ2-5; D possibly corresponds to TRBD2 (5 bases). Between the trimmed V and J ends, which lost 3 bases and 7 bases, there was a span of 18 bases. Germline values: CDR1 LNHDA, CDR2 SQIVND (reference sequence). The CDR3 contains 15 residues. The CDR3 DNA reads TGTGCCAGTAGTATGGGTCACACGGAGGCGGGGACCCAGTACTTC. Its translation is CASSMGHTEAGTQYF. The full variable domain, rest sourced from reference TRBV19 and TRBJ2-5, is DGGITQSPKYLFRKEGQNVTLSCEQNLNHDAMYWYRQDPGQGLRLIYYSQIVNDFQKGDIAEGYSVSREKKESFPLTVTSAQKNPTAFYLCASSMGHTEAGTQYFGPGTRLLVL.

The chain carries TRBV10-1 and TRBJ2-1; no reliable D call. Germline CDR1 reads WNHNN; CDR2 reads SYGVQD (reference sequence). V lost 0 bases and J lost 0, with 12 bases in between. CDR3 length: 17 amino acids. CDR3 coding DNA: TGCGCCAGCAGTGAGTCCAGGAAGGGATACTCCTACAATGAGCAGTTCTTC. Encoded protein: CASSESRKGYSYNEQFF.

This clonotype rates as medium-sized. The chain recombines TRBV6-1 with TRBJ1-1; 7 positions match TRBD1. This CDR3 has 14 amino acids. CDR1 is MNHNS and CDR2 is SASEGT in the germline V gene. V shed 10 bases and J 6 bases; nucleotides not matched to a gene: 14. CDR3 residues: CATAVNRGGAEAFF. The CDR3 nucleotides read TGTGCCACCGCAGTCAACAGGGGTGGGGCTGAAGCTTTCTTT.

This clonotype was recorded once. The chain is built from TRBV2 and TRBJ1-2, with TRBD1 matching 8 bases. Looked up from germline, CDR1 is SNHLY and CDR2 is FYNNEI. With 3 bases clipped from V and 3 bases from J, the junction kept 3 bases outside the gene matches. The length of the CDR3 is 14 residues. Here the CDR3 reads CASSENRGDYGYTF. The CDR3 bases are TGTGCCAGCAGTGAGAACAGGGGGGACTATGGCTACACCTTC. Together with reference TRBV2 and TRBJ1-2, the CDR3 gives the full variable domain: EPEVTQTPSHQVTQMGQEVILRCVPISNHLYFYWYRQILGQKVEFLVSFYNNEISEKSEIFDDQFSVERPDGSNFTLKIRSTKLEDSAMYFCASSENRGDYGYTFGSGTRLTVV.

V gene TRBV7-9 combines with J gene TRBJ1-5; TRBD1 matches 7 bases. V was clipped by 5 bases and J by 4 bases; unmatched bases: 8. Germline lookup yields CDR1 SEHNR and CDR2 FQNEAQ (reference sequence). The CDR3 spans 15 residues. The DNA for the CDR3 is TGTGCCAGCAGCCGGATCGGGACAGTTAATCAGCCCCAGCATTTT. It yields the protein CASSRIGTVNQPQHF.

V gene TRBV2 combines with J gene TRBJ2-4; D may be TRBD1 or TRBD2 (5 bases each). The CDR3 is 13 residues long. The V end was cut by 6 bases, the J end by 4 bases, with 10 bases between. CDR1 and CDR2 (germline): SNHLY, FYNNEI. The CDR3 here is CASSRDRKNIQYF. As DNA, the CDR3 is TGTGCCAGCAGCCGGGACCGAAAAAACATTCAGTACTTC.

This clonotype has only a few counts. The chain uses TRBV20-1 and TRBJ1-1; TRBD1 agrees at 9 bases. V was clipped by 5 bases and J by 1 base; unmatched bases: 2. Germline V gene sequence: CDR1 DFQATT, CDR2 SNEGSKA (reference sequence). This CDR3 has 13 residues. The CDR3 loop is CSAGDRANTEAFF. The CDR3 nucleotides are TGCAGTGCTGGGGACAGGGCGAACACTGAAGCTTTCTTT.

Only a few counts were recorded for this clonotype. This chain joins TRBV7-6 and TRBJ2-3, with 10 bases that match TRBD1. V lost 5 bases to trimming and J lost 5 bases; unmatched junction nucleotides: 4. Germline-derived CDR1 and CDR2 are SGHVS and FNYEAQ. This CDR3 spans 14 amino acids. CDR3 residues: CASSRTGGLDTQYF. In DNA, the CDR3 is TGTGCCAGCAGCCGGACAGGGGGGTTAGATACGCAGTATTTT.

The rearrangement joins TRBV12-3 or TRBV12-4 to TRBJ1-5, with TRBD1 matching 8 bases. The CDR3 is 15 amino acids. The V gene end was trimmed by 6 bases and the J gene end by 7 bases; junction bases not matched to a gene: 11. The DNA of the CDR3 is TGTGCCAGCAGACCCTCGACAGGGGTAGGGCAGCCCCAGCATTTT. Translated, it gives CASRPSTGVGQPQHF.

The chain uses TRBV7-9 and TRBJ2-1, with 13 bases matching TRBD2. The CDR3 runs 17 residues. CDR1 and CDR2 (germline): SEHNR, FQNEAQ (reference sequence). V dropped 4 bases and J dropped 9; count of bases not matched to a gene: 12. In DNA form, the CDR3 reads TGTGCCAGCAGCTCCTCACCCGGGACTAGCGGGACTACTGAGCAGTTCTTC. It specifies CASSSSPGTSGTTEQFF.